This T cell receptor delta chain was captured by sequencing in a study of γδ T cells in repeated Plasmodium falciparum infection. Overall study: Age- and gender-matched Australian children served as comparison for malaria-exposed Malian children. Samples were taken at baseline, before some infections, and 21 days after each. Over about 640 days, donors received four mosquito-bite P. falciparum NF54 infections. Regarding the study as a whole: Compared with Australian children, Malian Vdelta2-negative repertoires seemed more clonal, less diverse, less shared.

TCRdb reprocessed the multiplex PCR reads through CATT. The table lists over 90,000 delta-chain clones, over 0.75% of them singletons. The germline CDR1 and CDR2 sequences are GEAIGNYY and EKD. This CDR3 spans 19 amino acids. Bulk repertoires came from Vgamma9/Vdelta2+ or Vdelta2-negative gammadelta T cells flow-sorted from PBMC. With respect to this clone: As yet, its antigen is unknown. For this DNA, TCRdb reports the protein of a much larger clone, which diverges at residue 16, most likely from a read error; the protein presented here is translated directly from the DNA.

The receptor was derived from a pool of human donors (malaria-infected and uninfected, not separated). The sample comprised gamma-delta T cells from blood. The chain combines TRDV2 with TRDJ1; 8 bases line up with TRDD3. TCRdb records no J gene; here it was assigned by comparing the DNA to germline. The CDR3 reads CACDSDSSGGPVYTDRLIF. CDR3 sequence (DNA): TGTGCCTGTGACTCTGACTCTTCTGGGGGACCGGTGTACACCGATAGACTCATCTTT.